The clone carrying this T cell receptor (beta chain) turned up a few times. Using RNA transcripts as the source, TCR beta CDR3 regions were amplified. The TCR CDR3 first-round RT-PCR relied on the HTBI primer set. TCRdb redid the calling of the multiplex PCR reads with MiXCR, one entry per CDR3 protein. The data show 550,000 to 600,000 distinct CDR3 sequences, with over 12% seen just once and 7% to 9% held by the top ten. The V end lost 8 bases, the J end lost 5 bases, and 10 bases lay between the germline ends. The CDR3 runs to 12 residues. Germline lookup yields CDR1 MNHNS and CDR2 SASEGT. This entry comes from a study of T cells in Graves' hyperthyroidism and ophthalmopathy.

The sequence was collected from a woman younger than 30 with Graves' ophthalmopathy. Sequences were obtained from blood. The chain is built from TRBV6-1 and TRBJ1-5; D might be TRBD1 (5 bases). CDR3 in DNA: TGTGCCAGCCTTGAGGGGTATCAGCCCCAGCATTTT. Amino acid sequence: CASLEGYQPQHF.